This TCR beta chain was found in a study of blood T cell repertoires in COVID-19. Background on the study: The samples span acute and convalescent COVID-19 from the United States, Italy and Spain.

CDR3 length: 14 residues. Germline loops: CDR1 SGDLS, CDR2 YYNGEE. Trimming stripped 3 bases from V and 4 bases from J, with 10 bases between. Authors' analysis steps: Scientists estimated how many nucleated cells there were by amplifying reference gene primers. Assay used: immunoSEQ multiplex PCR; TCRdb lists only in-frame clones, some missing. Clone size and V and J calls were adopted from that table, with D and trimming inferred from the DNA. Among roughly 260,000 clones listed, roughly 90% were seen once. This receptor was identified in a man aged 55 to 69 who had recovered from COVID-19. Source material: peripheral blood. The chain joins TRBV9 to TRBJ2-2; TRBD1 might be the D (6 bases). CDR3 protein: CASSGDIFTGELFF. The DNA for the CDR3 is TGTGCCAGCAGCGGGGACATCTTCACCGGGGAGCTGTTTTTT.